This T cell receptor beta chain appears in the sequencing data of a study of beta chain features in type 1 diabetes. Study-level information: Comparable age, gender and cell yields were observed in patients relative to healthy donors. Study results and limitations: In every one of the four CD4+ subsets, TCRB CDR3s were moderately but significantly shorter in Type 1 diabetes patients. The influence of HLA type on TCRB rearrangement stayed undetermined. Type 1 diabetes patients had VDJ junctions that carried fewer insertions and more deletions.

This clone was seen a handful of times. Its antigen is unknown. Every isolated RNA sample was fully reverse transcribed, so sequencing captured expressed TCRB transcripts. Profiled with immunoSEQ multiplex PCR; TCRdb holds only in-frame clones, not every one. Among under 300,000 clones listed, about 24% were seen once. The sequenced material came from naive CD4+ T cells from blood. The origin of this receptor is a woman in her twenties or thirties with type 1 diabetes.

CDR3 protein: CAWSLFSGNTIYF. As DNA, the CDR3 is TGTGCCTGGAGTCTTTTTTCTGGAAACACCATATATTTT. The chain carries TRBV30 and TRBJ1-3, with D uncertain. Per the germline V gene, CDR1 is GTSNPN and CDR2 is SVGIG (reference sequence). V lost 2 bases and J lost 1, with 6 bases in between. CDR3 length equals 13 residues.